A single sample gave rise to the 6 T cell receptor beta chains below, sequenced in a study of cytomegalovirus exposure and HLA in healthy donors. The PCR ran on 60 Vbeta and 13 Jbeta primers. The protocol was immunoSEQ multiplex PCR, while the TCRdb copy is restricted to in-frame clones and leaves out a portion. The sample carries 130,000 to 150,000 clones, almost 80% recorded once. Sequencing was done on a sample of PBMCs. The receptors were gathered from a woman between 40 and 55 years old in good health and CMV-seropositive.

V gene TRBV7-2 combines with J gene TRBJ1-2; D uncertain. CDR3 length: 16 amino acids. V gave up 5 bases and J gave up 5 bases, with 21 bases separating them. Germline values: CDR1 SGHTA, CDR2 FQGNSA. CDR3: CASSRVETGIRYGYTF. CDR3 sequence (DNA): TGTGCCAGCAGCCGAGTGGAGACGGGGATACGATATGGCTACACCTTC.

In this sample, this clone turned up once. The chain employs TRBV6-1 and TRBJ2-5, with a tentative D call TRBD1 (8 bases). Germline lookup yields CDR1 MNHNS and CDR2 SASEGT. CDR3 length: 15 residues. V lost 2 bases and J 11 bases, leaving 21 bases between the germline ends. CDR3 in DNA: TGTGCCAGCAGTGAATCAGGGGGCTATTCGCGGGAGCAGTACTTC. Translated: CASSESGGYSREQYF.

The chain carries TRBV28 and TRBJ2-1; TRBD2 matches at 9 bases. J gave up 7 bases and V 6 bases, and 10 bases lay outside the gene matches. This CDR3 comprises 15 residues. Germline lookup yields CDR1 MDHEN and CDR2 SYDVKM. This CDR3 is CASSPAGGRRNEQFF. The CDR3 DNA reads TGTGCCAGCAGCCCCGCGGGGGGGAGGAGGAATGAGCAGTTCTTC.

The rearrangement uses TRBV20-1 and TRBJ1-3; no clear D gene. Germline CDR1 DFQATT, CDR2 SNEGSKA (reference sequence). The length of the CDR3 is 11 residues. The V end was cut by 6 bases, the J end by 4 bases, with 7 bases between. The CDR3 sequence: CSAPVGNTIYF. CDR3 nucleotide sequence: TGCAGTGCACCAGTAGGAAACACCATATATTTT.

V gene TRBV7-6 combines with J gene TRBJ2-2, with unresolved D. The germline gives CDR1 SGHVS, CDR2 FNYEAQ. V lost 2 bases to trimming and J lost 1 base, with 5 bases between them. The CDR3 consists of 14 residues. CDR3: CASSLSQNTGELFF. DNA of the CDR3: TGTGCCAGCAGCTTAAGCCAGAACACCGGGGAGCTGTTTTTT.

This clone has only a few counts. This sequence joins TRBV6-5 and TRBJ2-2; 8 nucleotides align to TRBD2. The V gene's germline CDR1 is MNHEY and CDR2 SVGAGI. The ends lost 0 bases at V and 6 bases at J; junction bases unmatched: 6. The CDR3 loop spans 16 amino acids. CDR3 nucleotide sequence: TGTGCCAGCAGTTACTCCGCGGGGGGATTATCCGGGGAGCTGTTTTTT. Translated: CASSYSAGGLSGELFF.